What follows are 31 T cell receptor beta chains derived from one specimen sequenced in a study of patients and donors after allogeneic stem cell transplantation. MiXCR, applied by TCRdb to the RT-PCR reads, yields one record per CDR3 protein. The data show about 960,000 distinct CDR3 sequences, under 20% seen once. The sample consisted of blood, either unsorted or a sorted T cell fraction (not recorded which). The receptors originated from a human donor who was either an allogeneic HSCT recipient or a stem cell or donor lymphocyte infusion donor (not recorded which). It is not recorded whose cells these are; they may come from a transplant donor.

The V and J genes are TRBV20-1 and TRBJ2-2; 9 positions agree with TRBD1. The CDR3 consists of 19 residues. The junction had 13 bases not matched to a gene; V was cut back by 1 base and J by 1 base. Germline CDR1 and CDR2: DFQATT and SNEGSKA (reference sequence). This CDR3 reads CSARAMGGQGIMNTGELFF. The CDR3 coding sequence is TGCAGTGCTAGAGCTATGGGGGGACAGGGCATAATGAACACCGGGGAGCTGTTTTTT.

This clonotype was seen only a few times. The gene calls are TRBV7-2 and TRBJ2-2, with 10 bases aligning to TRBD1. V lost 5 bases and J lost 5; bases outside the gene matches: 11. Germline loops: CDR1 SGHTA, CDR2 FQGNSA. The CDR3 loop spans 17 amino acids. CDR3 nucleotide sequence: TGTGCCAGCAGCCCGGGGAGACAGGGGGCAATAACCGGGGAGCTGTTTTTT. As protein: CASSPGRQGAITGELFF.

The V gene is TRBV24-1, the J gene TRBJ2-7; perhaps TRBD1 as D (6 bases). V shed 3 bases and J shed 4 bases, with 12 bases lying between them. Germline CDR1 is KGHDR and CDR2 is SFDVKD. This CDR3 is 14 amino acids long. This chain's CDR3 is CATSDRTDEYEQYF. Here the CDR3 DNA reads TGTGCCACCAGTGATCGGACAGACGAGTACGAGCAGTACTTC.

Remarks on this clonotype: No conserved phenylalanine or tryptophan is present at the end of the CDR3, so a read error is the likely explanation. V usage is TRBV2 and J usage is TRBJ2-5, with D unresolved. The CDR3 has 14 residues. Germline CDR1 is SNHLY and CDR2 is FYNNEI. The ends were cut back, 4 bases at V and 5 bases at J, with 14 bases in the middle. CDR3 bases: TGTGCCAGCAGTGGAAGTTTAGGGCGGGAGACCCAGTACTAC. Encoded protein: CASSGSLGRETQYY.

This clonotype was seen only a few times. The CDR3 spells CASSLGLAGKSSYNEQFF. The DNA of the CDR3 is TGTGCCAGCAGCTTGGGACTAGCGGGCAAGAGCTCCTACAATGAGCAGTTCTTC. The genes are TRBV5-6 and TRBJ2-1; TRBD2 aligns across 10 bases. After removal of 0 bases from V and 0 bases from J, the junction contained 6 bases not matched to a gene. The CDR3 contains 18 residues. Germline assignment: CDR1 SGHDT and CDR2 YYEEEE.

The chain links TRBV5-1 to TRBJ2-7; D may be TRBD2 (5 bases). The V gene's germline CDR1 is SGHRS and CDR2 YFSETQ. V was shortened by 0 bases and J by 6 bases, with 13 bases between the two germline ends. The CDR3 loop spans 14 amino acids. The chain's CDR3 is CASSLERTRGEQYF. The DNA for the CDR3 is TGCGCCAGCAGCTTGGAACGAACACGGGGCGAGCAGTACTTC.

This clonotype was observed a few times. The chain recombines TRBV5-1 with TRBJ1-1; TRBD1 is a possible D gene (5 bases). CDR3 length: 17 residues. Germline V gene lookup returns CDR1 SGHRS and CDR2 YFSETQ. V was shortened by 0 bases and J by 3 bases, with 18 bases between the two germline ends. The CDR3 loop is CASSLDRLLGVDTEAFF. The CDR3 region has the DNA TGCGCCAGCAGCTTGGACAGGTTGTTAGGTGTTGACACTGAAGCTTTCTTT.

This clonotype has only a few counts. This chain connects TRBV4-2 to TRBJ1-1; D not certain. Germline CDR1 LGHNA, CDR2 YNFKEQ. Trimming pared 1 base from V and 0 bases from J, leaving 9 bases between. This CDR3 has 15 amino acids. In DNA form, the CDR3 reads TGTGCCAGCAGCCAAGGTCAGAGGCTGAACACTGAAGCTTTCTTT. Translating gives CASSQGQRLNTEAFF.

This clonotype was observed a few times. The chain recombines TRBV5-1 with TRBJ2-2; 10 bases line up with TRBD2. Germline lookup yields CDR1 SGHRS and CDR2 YFSETQ. The length of the CDR3 is 18 residues. With 4 bases clipped from V and 2 bases from J, the junction kept 11 bases outside the gene matches. The CDR3: CASSPSRAGGSNTGELFF. The DNA of the CDR3 is TGCGCCAGCAGCCCCTCCCGAGCGGGAGGGTCAAACACCGGGGAGCTGTTTTTT.

The chain uses TRBV20-1 and TRBJ1-6; a weak D match, TRBD1 (6 bases). Germline CDR1 and CDR2: DFQATT and SNEGSKA (reference sequence). This CDR3 is 12 amino acids long. The ends were cut back, 1 base at V and 18 bases at J, with 16 bases in the middle. The CDR3 is CSARGGARAGHF. In nucleotides, the CDR3 is TGCAGTGCTAGAGGGGGGGCCCGGGCGGGCCACTTT.

The chain links TRBV6-2 or TRBV6-3 to TRBJ1-1; D is undetermined. V lost 4 bases to trimming and J lost 7 bases, with 10 bases between them. CDR1 is MNHEY and CDR2 is SVGEGT in the germline V gene. This CDR3 is 12 amino acids long. The CDR3: CASSLAGNEAFF. The CDR3 coding sequence is TGTGCCAGCAGTTTAGCCGGGAATGAAGCTTTCTTT.

J is TRBJ1-2 and V is TRBV30; 9 bases align to TRBD1. CDR1 is GTSNPN and CDR2 is SVGIG in the germline V gene (reference sequence). The CDR3 length is 14 residues. J lost 3 bases, V lost 5 bases, and 7 bases had no gene match. The CDR3 nucleotides are TGTGCCTGGGAAATGGGACAGGGTCACTATGGCTACACCTTC. Translating it yields CAWEMGQGHYGYTF.

This chain joins TRBV20-1 and TRBJ2-5, with D unresolved. Germline CDR1 DFQATT, CDR2 SNEGSKA (reference sequence). The CDR3 has 14 residues. Trimming removed 3 bases at V and 5 bases at J, with 16 bases between. CDR3 sequence: CSARMETATETQYF. The CDR3 DNA follows: TGCAGTGCTAGGATGGAGACGGCTACGGAGACCCAGTACTTC.

The chain employs TRBV5-6 and TRBJ2-4; no firm D call. V was cut by 3 bases and J by 7 bases, with 8 bases left in between. The CDR3 runs 12 residues. Germline V gene sequence: CDR1 SGHDT, CDR2 YYEEEE. CDR3 in DNA: TGTGCCAGCAGCTCCCTCCGGAACATTCAGTACTTC. As protein: CASSSLRNIQYF.

The chain joins TRBV11-3 to TRBJ2-3; TRBD2 matches at 8 bases. Germline trimming cut 2 bases from V and 2 bases from J; bases unmatched to any gene: 6. Germline V gene data show CDR1 as SGHNT and CDR2 as YENEEA. The CDR3 loop spans 16 amino acids. The CDR3 nucleotides read TGTGCCAGCAGCTTATTTACTAGCGGCACCACAGATACGCAGTATTTT. Its translation: CASSLFTSGTTDTQYF.

The J gene is TRBJ2-1, the V gene TRBV29-1; a possible D gene is TRBD2 (5 bases). Germline values: CDR1 SQVTM, CDR2 ANQGSEA. This CDR3 has 14 amino acids. The DNA of the CDR3 is TGCAGTGCCGAGCCCAGCGGCTCCTACAATGAGCAGTTCTTC. Translating it yields CSAEPSGSYNEQFF.

V gene TRBV5-4 combines with J gene TRBJ1-2; D perhaps matches TRBD1 (5 bases). CDR3 size: 15 residues. Trimming took 3 bases from V and 8 from J, leaving 20 bases between them. Looked up from germline, CDR1 is SGHNT and CDR2 is YYREEE (reference sequence). In DNA, the CDR3 is TGTGCCAGCAGCTCCCCCGACAGTAACCCGGGGGGCTACACCTTC. This sequence encodes CASSSPDSNPGGYTF.

The rearrangement uses TRBV6-1 and TRBJ2-1; TRBD1 matches at 9 bases. The J segment lost 9 bases and the V segment lost 0 bases, leaving 6 bases of the junction unmatched. The CDR3 totals 15 residues. Germline CDR1 and CDR2: MNHNS and SASEGT. DNA of the CDR3: TGTGCCAGCAGTGAAGCCTGGACAGGGGATCTTGAGCAGTTCTTC. Translating gives CASSEAWTGDLEQFF.

This clonotype was counted many times. The chain has TRBV29-1 and TRBJ1-4; maybe TRBD1 (6 bases). In germline, CDR1 is SQVTM, CDR2 ANQGSEA. This CDR3 is built from 12 residues. The V gene lost 6 bases and the J gene lost 10 bases, with 15 bases spanning the gap. Here the CDR3 reads CSVGNREGKLFF. For the CDR3, the DNA is TGCAGCGTAGGTAACAGGGAAGGAAAACTGTTTTTT.

The gene calls are TRBV20-1 and TRBJ2-5; 7 bases fit TRBD2. The CDR3 has 16 residues. With 2 bases clipped from V and 3 bases from J, the junction kept 12 bases outside the gene matches. CDR1 is DFQATT, CDR2 SNEGSKA, per germline (reference sequence). CDR3 coding DNA: TGCAGTGCTAGAAACCCGGGCCCAGCGGGAAAAGAGACCCAGTACTTC. Encoded protein: CSARNPGPAGKETQYF.

This clonotype has a handful of counts. This sequence joins TRBV20-1 and TRBJ2-4; 7 bases are shared with TRBD1. The CDR3 totals 13 residues. Germline CDR1 reads DFQATT; CDR2 reads SNEGSKA (reference sequence). With V trimmed by 4 bases and J by 6 bases, 6 bases remained unmatched. As DNA, the CDR3 is TGCAGTGCTATAGGGGGCGCTAGAAACATTCAGTACTTC. It specifies CSAIGGARNIQYF.

This clonotype was recorded at least ten times. V gene TRBV12-3 or TRBV12-4 combines with J gene TRBJ2-1; 7 bases match TRBD1. J gave up 4 bases and V 5 bases, and 5 bases lay outside the gene matches. This CDR3 spans 14 amino acids. The CDR3 region is CASSIRDRYNEQFF. CDR3 DNA sequence: TGTGCCAGCAGTATTCGGGACAGATACAATGAGCAGTTCTTC.

There are a few counts of this clonotype. The CDR3 DNA sequence: TGTGCCAGCAGTTACGCTGCCCAGATTGAAGCTTTCTTT. It encodes CASSYAAQIEAFF. The genes are TRBV6-2 or TRBV6-3 and TRBJ1-1, with D hard to call. This CDR3 contains 13 residues. CDR1 MNHEY and CDR2 SVGEGT come from the germline V gene. V lost 2 bases, J lost 7 bases, and 11 bases lay in between.

This sequence joins TRBV6-1 and TRBJ1-4; TRBD1 aligns across 9 bases. The CDR3 has 15 amino acids. CDR1 is MNHNS, CDR2 SASEGT, per germline. J gave up 7 bases and V 4 bases, and 7 bases lay outside the gene matches. DNA of the CDR3: TGTGCCAGCAGTGTTCGCCGGGACAGGGTTGAAAAACTGTTTTTT. It yields the protein CASSVRRDRVEKLFF.

This clonotype occurred a few times. V and J are TRBV11-2 and TRBJ2-3, with 9 positions matching TRBD2. Per germline, CDR1 SGHAT and CDR2 FQNNGV. CDR3 length equals 17 residues. V was pared by 5 bases and J by 0 bases, with 9 bases of the junction left unmatched. The CDR3 loop is CASSRIMLAGSTDTQYF. The CDR3 DNA sequence: TGTGCCAGCAGCCGAATAATGCTAGCGGGGAGCACAGATACGCAGTATTTT.

The chain recombines TRBV29-1 with TRBJ2-1; a possible D gene is TRBD2 (6 bases). The CDR3 spans 16 residues. Germline CDR1 is SQVTM and CDR2 is ANQGSEA. The V end lost 3 bases, the J end lost 1 base, and 16 bases lay between the germline ends. In nucleotides, the CDR3 is TGCAGCGTTGATAAGATAACGGGAGCGTCCTACAATGAGCAGTTCTTC. The encoded protein is CSVDKITGASYNEQFF.

This clonotype came up a few times. The chain has TRBV4-1 and TRBJ2-1, with D possibly TRBD2 on 6 matching bases. The V and J ends lost 5 bases and 4 bases respectively, with 18 bases between them. The germline V gene encodes CDR1 MGHRA and CDR2 YSYEKL. The CDR3 sequence is 16 residues long. CDR3 in amino acids: CASSFSRDFSYNEQFF. As DNA, the CDR3 is TGCGCCAGCAGCTTCAGCCGGGACTTCTCTTACAATGAGCAGTTCTTC.

In this sample, this clonotype turned up many times. The V call is TRBV12-3 or TRBV12-4, the J call TRBJ2-7, with 7 bases matching TRBD2. Losses at the gene ends were 3 bases for V and 5 bases for J; bases not matched to a gene: 4. The CDR3 length is 13 residues. CDR3 coding DNA: TGTGCCAGCAGTTTCCGCGGGAGAGACGAGCAGTACTTC. Its protein is CASSFRGRDEQYF.

This clonotype has more than one count but fewer than ten. The V gene is TRBV4-1, the J gene TRBJ1-5, with D perhaps matching TRBD1 (5 bases). The CDR3 totals 15 residues. V lost 1 base and J lost 7, with 14 bases in between. Germline V gene lookup returns CDR1 MGHRA and CDR2 YSYEKL. CDR3 nucleotide sequence: TGCGCCAGCAGCCAAGGGGGGATTGGGCGCCAGCCCCAGCATTTT. Translation: CASSQGGIGRQPQHF.

This clonotype has only a few counts. The chain joins TRBV25-1 to TRBJ2-2; D ambiguous. Trimming cost V 2 bases and J 6 bases, with 10 bases left between them. This CDR3 has 14 amino acids. The germline V gene has CDR1 MGHDK and CDR2 SYGVNS. The CDR3: CASSEHSTSGELFF. The CDR3 DNA reads TGTGCCAGCAGTGAACACAGTACATCCGGGGAGCTGTTTTTT.

V usage is TRBV6-5 and J usage is TRBJ1-2; TRBD1 is a possible D gene (6 bases). There are 14 residues in the CDR3. Trimming took 4 bases from V and 0 from J, leaving 9 bases between them. Germline V CDR1 and CDR2: MNHEY, SVGAGI. CDR3: CASSWEGANYGYTF. The CDR3 DNA sequence: TGTGCCAGCAGTTGGGAGGGGGCTAACTATGGCTACACCTTC.